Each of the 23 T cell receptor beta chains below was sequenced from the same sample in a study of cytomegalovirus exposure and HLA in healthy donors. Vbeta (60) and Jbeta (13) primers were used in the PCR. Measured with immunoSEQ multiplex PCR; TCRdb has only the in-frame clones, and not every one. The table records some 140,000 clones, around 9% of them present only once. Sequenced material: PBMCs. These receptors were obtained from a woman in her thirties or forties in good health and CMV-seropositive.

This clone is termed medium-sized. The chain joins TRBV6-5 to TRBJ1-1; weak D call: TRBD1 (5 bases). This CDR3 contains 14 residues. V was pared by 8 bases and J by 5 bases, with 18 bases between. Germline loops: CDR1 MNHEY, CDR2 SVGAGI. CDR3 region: CASSAGASGTEAFF. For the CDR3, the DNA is TGTGCCAGCTCGGCTGGGGCGAGTGGGACTGAAGCTTTCTTT.

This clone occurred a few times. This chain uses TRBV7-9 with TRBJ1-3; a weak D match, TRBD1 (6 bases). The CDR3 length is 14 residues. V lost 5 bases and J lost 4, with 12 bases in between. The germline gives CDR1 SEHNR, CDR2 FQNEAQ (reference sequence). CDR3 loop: CASSADRDGNTIYF. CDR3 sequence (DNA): TGTGCCAGCAGCGCGGACAGAGACGGAAACACCATATATTTT.

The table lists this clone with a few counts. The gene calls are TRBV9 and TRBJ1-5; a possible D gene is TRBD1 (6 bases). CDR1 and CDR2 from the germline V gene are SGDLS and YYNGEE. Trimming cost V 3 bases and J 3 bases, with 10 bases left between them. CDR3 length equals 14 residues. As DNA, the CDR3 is TGTGCCAGCAGCGGGGGGCAGCCCAATCAGCCCCAGCATTTT. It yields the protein CASSGGQPNQPQHF. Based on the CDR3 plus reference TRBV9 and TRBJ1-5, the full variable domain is DSGVTQTPKHLITATGQRVTLRCSPRSGDLSVYWYQQSLDQGLQFLIQYYNGEERAKGNILERFSAQQFPDLHSELNLSSLELGDSALYFCASSGGQPNQPQHFGDGTRLSIL.

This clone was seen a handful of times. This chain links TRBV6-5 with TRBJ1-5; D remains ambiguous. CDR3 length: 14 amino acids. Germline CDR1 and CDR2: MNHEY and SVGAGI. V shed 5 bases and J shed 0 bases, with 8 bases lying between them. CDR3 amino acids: CASSEGYSNQPQHF. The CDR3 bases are TGTGCCAGCAGTGAGGGATATAGCAATCAGCCCCAGCATTTT.

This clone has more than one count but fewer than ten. The CDR3 DNA reads TGTGCCAGCAGCCGCCGACAGGGGGTGATCTCTGGAAACACCATATATTTT. It encodes CASSRRQGVISGNTIYF. The chain uses TRBV7-9 and TRBJ1-3; the match to TRBD1 covers 9 bases. Looked up from germline, CDR1 is SEHNR and CDR2 is FQNEAQ (reference sequence). V shed 5 bases, J shed 0 bases, and the junction held 8 bases outside the gene matches. CDR3 size: 17 residues.

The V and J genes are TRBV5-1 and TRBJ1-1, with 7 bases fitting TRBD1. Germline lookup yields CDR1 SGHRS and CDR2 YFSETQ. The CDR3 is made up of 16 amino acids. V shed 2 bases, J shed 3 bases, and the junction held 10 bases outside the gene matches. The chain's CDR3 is CASSFDALTGDTEAFF. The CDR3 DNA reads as TGCGCCAGCAGCTTCGATGCCCTAACAGGGGACACTGAAGCTTTCTTT.

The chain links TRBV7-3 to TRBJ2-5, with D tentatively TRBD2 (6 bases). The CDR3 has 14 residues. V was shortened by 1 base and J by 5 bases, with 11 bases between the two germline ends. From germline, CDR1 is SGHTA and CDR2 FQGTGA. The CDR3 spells CASSLNGGSETQYF. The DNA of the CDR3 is TGTGCCAGCAGCTTAAATGGGGGGAGCGAGACCCAGTACTTC. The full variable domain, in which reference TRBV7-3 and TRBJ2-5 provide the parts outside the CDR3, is GAGVSQTPSNKVTEKGKYVELRCDPISGHTALYWYRQSLGQGPEFLIYFQGTGAADDSGLPNDRFFAVRPEGSVSTLKIQRTERGDSAVYLCASSLNGGSETQYFGPGTRLLVL.

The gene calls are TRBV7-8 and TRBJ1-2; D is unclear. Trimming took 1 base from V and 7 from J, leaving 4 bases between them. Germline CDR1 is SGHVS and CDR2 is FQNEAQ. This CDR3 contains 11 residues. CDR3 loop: CASSLDTGYTF. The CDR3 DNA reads TGTGCCAGCAGCTTAGACACTGGCTACACCTTC.

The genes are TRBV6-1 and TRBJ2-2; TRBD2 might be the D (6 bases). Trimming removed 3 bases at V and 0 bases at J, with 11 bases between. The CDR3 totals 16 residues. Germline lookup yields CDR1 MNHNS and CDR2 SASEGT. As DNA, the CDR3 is TGTGCCAGCAGTGAGCAGGGACTTTCGAACACCGGGGAGCTGTTTTTT. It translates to CASSEQGLSNTGELFF.

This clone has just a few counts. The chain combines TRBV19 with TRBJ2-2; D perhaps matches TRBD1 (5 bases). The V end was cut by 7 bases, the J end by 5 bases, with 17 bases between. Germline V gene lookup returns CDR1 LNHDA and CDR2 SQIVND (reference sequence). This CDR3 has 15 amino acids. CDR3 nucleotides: TGTGCCAGTACCCCCCAGGGCTTCCGGACCGGGGAGCTGTTTTTT. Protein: CASTPQGFRTGELFF.

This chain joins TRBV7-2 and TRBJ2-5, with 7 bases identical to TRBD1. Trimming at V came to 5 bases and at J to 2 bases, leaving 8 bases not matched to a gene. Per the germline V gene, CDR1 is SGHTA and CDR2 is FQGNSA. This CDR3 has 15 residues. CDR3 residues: CASSTRTGGQETQYF. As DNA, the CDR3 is TGTGCCAGCAGCACCCGGACAGGTGGACAAGAGACCCAGTACTTC.

The CDR3 region is CASSGGGASRETQYF. CDR3 in DNA: TGTGCCAGCAGCGGCGGGGGGGCCTCCCGTGAGACCCAGTACTTC. The gene calls are TRBV7-2 and TRBJ2-5, with 9 bases matching TRBD2. The germline V gene encodes CDR1 SGHTA and CDR2 FQGNSA. The CDR3 extends over 15 amino acids. Trimming removed 5 bases from V and 5 bases from J; junction bases left unmatched: 9.

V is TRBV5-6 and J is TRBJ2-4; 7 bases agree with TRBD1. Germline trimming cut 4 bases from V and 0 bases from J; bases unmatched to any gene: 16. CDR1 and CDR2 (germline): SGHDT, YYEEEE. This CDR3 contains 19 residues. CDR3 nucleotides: TGTGCCAGCAGCATAGACAGTATAGGGGGCCAGATAGCCAAAAACATTCAGTACTTC. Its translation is CASSIDSIGGQIAKNIQYF.

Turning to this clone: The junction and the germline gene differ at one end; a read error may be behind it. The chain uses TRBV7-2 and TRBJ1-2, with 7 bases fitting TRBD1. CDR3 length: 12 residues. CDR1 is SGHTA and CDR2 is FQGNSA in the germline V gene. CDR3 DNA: TGTGCCAGCAGAACTCATTTGGACAGGCCCCACTTC. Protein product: CASRTHLDRPHF.

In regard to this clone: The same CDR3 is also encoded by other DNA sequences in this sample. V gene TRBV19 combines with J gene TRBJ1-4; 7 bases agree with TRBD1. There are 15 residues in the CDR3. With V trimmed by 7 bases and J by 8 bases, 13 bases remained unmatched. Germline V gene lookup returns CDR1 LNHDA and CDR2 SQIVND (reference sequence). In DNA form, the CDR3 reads TGTGCCAGTACCGCCGGACAGGCAGCGGAGGAAAAACTGTTTTTT. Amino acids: CASTAGQAAEEKLFF. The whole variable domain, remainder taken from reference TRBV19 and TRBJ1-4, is DGGITQSPKYLFRKEGQNVTLSCEQNLNHDAMYWYRQDPGQGLRLIYYSQIVNDFQKGDIAEGYSVSREKKESFPLTVTSAQKNPTAFYLCASTAGQAAEEKLFFGSGTQLSVL.

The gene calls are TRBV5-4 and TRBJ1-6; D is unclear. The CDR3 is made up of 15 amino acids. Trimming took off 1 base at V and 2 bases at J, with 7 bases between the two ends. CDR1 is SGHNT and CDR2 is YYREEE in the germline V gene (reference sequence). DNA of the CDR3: TGTGCCAGCAGCTTGTCGAGTACCTATAATTCACCCCTCCACTTT. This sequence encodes CASSLSSTYNSPLHF. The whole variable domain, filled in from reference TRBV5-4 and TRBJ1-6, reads ETGVTQSPTHLIKTRGQQVTLRCSSQSGHNTVSWYQQALGQGPQFIFQYYREEENGRGNFPPRFSGLQFPNYSSELNVNALELDDSALYLCASSLSSTYNSPLHFGNGTRLTVT.

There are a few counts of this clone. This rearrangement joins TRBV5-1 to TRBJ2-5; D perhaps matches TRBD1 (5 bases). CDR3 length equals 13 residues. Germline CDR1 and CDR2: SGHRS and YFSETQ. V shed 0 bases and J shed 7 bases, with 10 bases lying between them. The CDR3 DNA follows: TGCGCCAGCAGCTTGGACCCTCAGGGGACCCAGTACTTC. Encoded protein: CASSLDPQGTQYF. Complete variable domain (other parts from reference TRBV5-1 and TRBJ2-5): KAGVTQTPRYLIKTRGQQVTLSCSPISGHRSVSWYQQTPGQGLQFLFEYFSETQRNKGNFPGRFSGRQFSNSRSEMNVSTLELGDSALYLCASSLDPQGTQYFGPGTRLLVL.

DNA for the CDR3: TGTGCCAGCAGCTTAGGAGGGGGGGGGCAACAAGAGACCCAGTACTTC. Amino acids: CASSLGGGGQQETQYF. The rearrangement joins TRBV11-2 to TRBJ2-5; D may be TRBD2 (7 bases). The ends were cut back, 1 base at V and 2 bases at J, with 14 bases in the middle. CDR1 is SGHAT, CDR2 FQNNGV, per germline. The CDR3 is 16 residues long.

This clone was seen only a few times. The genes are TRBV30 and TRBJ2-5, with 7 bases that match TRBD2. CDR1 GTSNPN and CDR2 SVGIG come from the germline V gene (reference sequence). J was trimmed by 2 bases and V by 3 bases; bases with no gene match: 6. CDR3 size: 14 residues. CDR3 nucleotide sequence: TGTGCCTGGAGAACCGGGACTACTCAAGAGACCCAGTACTTC. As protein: CAWRTGTTQETQYF.

The CDR3 nucleotides read TGTGCCAGTAGAGGAGGGTCTCCTTTGGGTGGGGAGCTGTTTTTT. It specifies CASRGGSPLGGELFF. This sequence joins TRBV10-3 and TRBJ2-2; the D gene is possibly TRBD2 (6 bases). Germline V gene sequence: CDR1 ENHRY, CDR2 SYGVKD. The ends were cut back, 10 bases at V and 8 bases at J, with 23 bases in the middle. The CDR3 covers 15 residues.

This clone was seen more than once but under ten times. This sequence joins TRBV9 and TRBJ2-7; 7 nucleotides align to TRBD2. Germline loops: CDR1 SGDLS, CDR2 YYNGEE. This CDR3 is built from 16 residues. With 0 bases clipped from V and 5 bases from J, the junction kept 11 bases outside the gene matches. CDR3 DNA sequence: TGTGCCAGCAGCGTAGAGGGAGGGGCTAGGTGGGACGAGCAGTACTTC. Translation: CASSVEGGARWDEQYF. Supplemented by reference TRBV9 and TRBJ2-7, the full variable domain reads DSGVTQTPKHLITATGQRVTLRCSPRSGDLSVYWYQQSLDQGLQFLIQYYNGEERAKGNILERFSAQQFPDLHSELNLSSLELGDSALYFCASSVEGGARWDEQYFGPGTRLTVT.

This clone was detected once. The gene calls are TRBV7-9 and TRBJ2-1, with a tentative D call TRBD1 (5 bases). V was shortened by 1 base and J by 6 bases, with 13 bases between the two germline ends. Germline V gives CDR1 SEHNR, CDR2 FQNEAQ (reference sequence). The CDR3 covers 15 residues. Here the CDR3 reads CASSLGWPQGNEQFF. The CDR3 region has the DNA TGTGCCAGCAGCTTAGGATGGCCGCAGGGCAATGAGCAGTTCTTC.

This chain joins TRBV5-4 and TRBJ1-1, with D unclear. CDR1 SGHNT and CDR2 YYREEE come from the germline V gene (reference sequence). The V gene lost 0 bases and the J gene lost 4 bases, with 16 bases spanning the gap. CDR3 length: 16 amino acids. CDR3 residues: CASSLGGQRKGTEAFF. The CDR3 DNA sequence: TGTGCCAGCAGCTTGGGAGGTCAGCGGAAAGGCACTGAAGCTTTCTTT.